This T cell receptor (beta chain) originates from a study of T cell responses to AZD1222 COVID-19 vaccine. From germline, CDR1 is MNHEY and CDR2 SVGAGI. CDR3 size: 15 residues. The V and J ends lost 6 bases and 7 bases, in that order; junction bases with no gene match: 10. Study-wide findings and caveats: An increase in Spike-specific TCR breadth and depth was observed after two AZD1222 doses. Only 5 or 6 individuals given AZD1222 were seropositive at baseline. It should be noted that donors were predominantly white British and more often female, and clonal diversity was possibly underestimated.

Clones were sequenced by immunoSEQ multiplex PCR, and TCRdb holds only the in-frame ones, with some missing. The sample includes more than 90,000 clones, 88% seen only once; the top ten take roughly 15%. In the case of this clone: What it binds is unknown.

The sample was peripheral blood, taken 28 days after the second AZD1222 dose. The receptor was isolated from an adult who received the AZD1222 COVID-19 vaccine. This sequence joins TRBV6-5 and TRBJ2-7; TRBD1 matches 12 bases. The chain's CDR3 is CASRVEGQGAIEQYF. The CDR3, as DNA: TGTGCCAGCAGAGTAGAGGGACAGGGGGCTATTGAGCAGTACTTC.